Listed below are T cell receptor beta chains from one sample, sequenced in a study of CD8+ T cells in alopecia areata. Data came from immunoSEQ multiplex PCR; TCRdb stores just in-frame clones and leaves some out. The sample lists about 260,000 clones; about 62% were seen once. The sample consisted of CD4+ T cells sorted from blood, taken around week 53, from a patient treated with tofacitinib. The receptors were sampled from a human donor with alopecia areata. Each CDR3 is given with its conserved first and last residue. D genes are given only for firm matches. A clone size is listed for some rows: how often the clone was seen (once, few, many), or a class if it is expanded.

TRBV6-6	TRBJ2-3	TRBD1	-	CASSYVGTGGDTQYF	TGTGCCAGCAGTTACGTGGGGACAGGGGGCGATACGCAGTATTTT
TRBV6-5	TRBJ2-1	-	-	CASSYSRVANEQFF	TGTGCCAGCAGTTACTCAAGGGTAGCTAATGAGCAGTTCTTC
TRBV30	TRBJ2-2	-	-	CAWSANLGRSGELFF	TGTGCCTGGAGTGCCAACCTTGGACGGTCCGGGGAGCTGTTTTTT
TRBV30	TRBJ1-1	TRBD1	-	CAWSVQGTTEAFF	TGTGCCTGGAGTGTACAGGGGACCACTGAAGCTTTCTTT
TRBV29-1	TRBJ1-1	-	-	CSGHGGYDTEAFF	TGCAGCGGCCATGGGGGATACGACACTGAAGCTTTCTTT
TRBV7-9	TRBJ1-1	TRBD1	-	CASSALDRSSGGAFF	TGTGCCAGCAGCGCACTGGACAGGTCCTCCGGCGGAGCTTTCTTT
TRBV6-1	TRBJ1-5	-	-	CASLSRLISNQPQHF	TGTGCCAGCCTCTCTCGACTGATAAGCAATCAGCCCCAGCATTTT
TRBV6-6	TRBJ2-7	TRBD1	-	CASRRQGSYEQYF	TGTGCCAGCCGCCGACAGGGCTCCTACGAGCAGTACTTC
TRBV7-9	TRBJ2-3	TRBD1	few	CASSSRDSLTDTQYF	TGTGCCAGCAGCTCCCGGGACAGCTTAACAGATACGCAGTATTTT
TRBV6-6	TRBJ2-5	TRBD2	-	CASSRAGGRETQYF	TGTGCCAGCAGTAGAGCGGGGGGTAGGGAGACCCAGTACTTC
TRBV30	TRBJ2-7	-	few	CAWSVGRQQSF	TGTGCCTGGAGTGTAGGCAGACAGCAATCCTTC
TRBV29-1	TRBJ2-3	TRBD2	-	CSVEVAGRDTQYF	TGCAGCGTTGAAGTAGCGGGTAGAGATACGCAGTATTTT
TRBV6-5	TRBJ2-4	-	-	CASSDRDIQYF	TGTGCCAGCAGCGACCGGGACATTCAGTACTTC
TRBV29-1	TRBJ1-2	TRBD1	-	CSVEAGQGGGYTF	TGCAGCGTTGAGGCGGGACAGGGCGGTGGCTACACCTTC
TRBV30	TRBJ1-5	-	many	CAWRGGSNQPQHF	TGTGCCTGGAGAGGGGGGAGCAATCAGCCCCAGCATTTT
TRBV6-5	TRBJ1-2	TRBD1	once	CASRRDRDHGYTF	TGTGCCAGCAGACGGGACAGAGACCATGGCTACACCTTC
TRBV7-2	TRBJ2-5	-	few	CASSQDGRPGETQYF	TGTGCCAGCAGCCAGGACGGTCGTCCTGGGGAGACCCAGTACTTC
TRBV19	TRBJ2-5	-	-	CASTFGRGETQYF	TGTGCCAGTACCTTCGGCAGGGGAGAGACCCAGTACTTC
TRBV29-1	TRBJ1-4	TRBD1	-	CSEKTGGKLFF	TGCAGCGAAAAGACAGGGGGGAAACTGTTTTTT
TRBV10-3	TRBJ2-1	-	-	CAISRANEQFF	TGTGCCATCAGCAGGGCCAATGAGCAGTTCTTC
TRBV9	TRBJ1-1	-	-	CASSVGPLQGRAFF	TGTGCCAGCAGCGTAGGCCCCCTACAGGGTCGGGCTTTCTTT
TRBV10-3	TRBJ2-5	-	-	CAIRGPHLGETQYF	TGTGCCATCAGAGGACCCCATCTCGGGGAGACCCAGTACTTC